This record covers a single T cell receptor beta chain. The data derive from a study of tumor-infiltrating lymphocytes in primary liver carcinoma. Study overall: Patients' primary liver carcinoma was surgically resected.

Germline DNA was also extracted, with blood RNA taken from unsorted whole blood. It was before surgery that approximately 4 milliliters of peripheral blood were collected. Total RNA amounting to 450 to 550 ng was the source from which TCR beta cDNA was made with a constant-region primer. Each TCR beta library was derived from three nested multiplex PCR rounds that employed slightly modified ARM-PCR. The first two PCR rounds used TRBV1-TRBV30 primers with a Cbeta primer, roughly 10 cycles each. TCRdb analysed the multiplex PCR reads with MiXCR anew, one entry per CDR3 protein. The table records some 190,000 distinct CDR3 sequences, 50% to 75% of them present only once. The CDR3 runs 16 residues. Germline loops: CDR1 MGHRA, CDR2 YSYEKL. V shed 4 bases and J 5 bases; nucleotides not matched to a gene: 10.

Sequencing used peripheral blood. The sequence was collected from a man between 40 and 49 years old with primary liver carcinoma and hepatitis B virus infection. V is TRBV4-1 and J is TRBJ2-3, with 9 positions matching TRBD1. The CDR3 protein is CASSPSYRGLGDTQYF. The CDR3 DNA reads TGCGCCAGCAGCCCGAGCTACAGGGGGCTGGGAGATACGCAGTATTTT.